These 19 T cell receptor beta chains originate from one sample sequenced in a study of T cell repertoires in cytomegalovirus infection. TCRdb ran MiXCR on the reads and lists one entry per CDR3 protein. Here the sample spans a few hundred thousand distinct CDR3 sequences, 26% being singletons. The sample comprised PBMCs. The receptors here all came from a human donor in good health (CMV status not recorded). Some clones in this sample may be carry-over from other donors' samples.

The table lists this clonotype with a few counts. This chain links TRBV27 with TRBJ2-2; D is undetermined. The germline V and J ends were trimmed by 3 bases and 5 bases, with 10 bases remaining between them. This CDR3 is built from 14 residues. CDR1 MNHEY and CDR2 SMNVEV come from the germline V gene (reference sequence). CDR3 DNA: TGTGCCAGCAGTTTTGTGGTGCCAACCGGGGAGCTGTTTTTT. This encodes CASSFVVPTGELFF.

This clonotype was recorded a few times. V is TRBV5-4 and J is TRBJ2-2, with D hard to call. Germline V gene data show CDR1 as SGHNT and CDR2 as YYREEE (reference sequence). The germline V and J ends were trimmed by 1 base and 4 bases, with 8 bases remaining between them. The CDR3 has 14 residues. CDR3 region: CASSLRQATGELFF. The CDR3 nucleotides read TGTGCCAGCAGCTTGCGGCAGGCCACCGGGGAGCTGTTTTTT.

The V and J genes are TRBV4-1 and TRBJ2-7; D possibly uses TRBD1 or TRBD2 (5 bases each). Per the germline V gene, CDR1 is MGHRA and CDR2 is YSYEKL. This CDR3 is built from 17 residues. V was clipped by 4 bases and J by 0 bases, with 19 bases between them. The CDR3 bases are TGCGCCAGCAGCCGAGAAGCAGGGACCCATATCTCCTACGAGCAGTACTTC. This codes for CASSREAGTHISYEQYF.

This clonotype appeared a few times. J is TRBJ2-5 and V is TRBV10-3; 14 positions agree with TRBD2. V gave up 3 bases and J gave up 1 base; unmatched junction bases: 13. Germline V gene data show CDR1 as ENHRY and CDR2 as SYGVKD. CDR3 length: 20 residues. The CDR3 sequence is CAISDPGGLAGGWGQETQYF. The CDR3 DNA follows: TGTGCCATCAGTGACCCCGGCGGACTAGCGGGAGGTTGGGGCCAAGAGACCCAGTACTTC.

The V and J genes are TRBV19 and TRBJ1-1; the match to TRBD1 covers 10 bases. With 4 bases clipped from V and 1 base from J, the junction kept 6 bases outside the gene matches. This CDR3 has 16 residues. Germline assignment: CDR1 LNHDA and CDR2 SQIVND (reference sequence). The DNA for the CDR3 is TGTGCCAGTAGTAAAGGGACAGGGGTCGCGAACACTGAAGCTTTCTTT. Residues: CASSKGTGVANTEAFF.

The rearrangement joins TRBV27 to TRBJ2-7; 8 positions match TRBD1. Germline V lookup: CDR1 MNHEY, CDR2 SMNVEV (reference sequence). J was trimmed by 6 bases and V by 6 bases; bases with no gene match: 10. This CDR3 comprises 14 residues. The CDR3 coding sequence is TGTGCCAGCAGCTTCGGCCGGACAGGGTTCGAGCAGTACTTC. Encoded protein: CASSFGRTGFEQYF.

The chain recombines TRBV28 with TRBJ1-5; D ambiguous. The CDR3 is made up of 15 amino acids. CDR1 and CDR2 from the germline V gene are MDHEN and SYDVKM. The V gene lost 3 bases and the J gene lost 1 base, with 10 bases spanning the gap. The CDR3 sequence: CASSFRLGSNQPQHF. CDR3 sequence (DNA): TGTGCCAGCAGTTTCAGGTTGGGGAGCAATCAGCCCCAGCATTTT.

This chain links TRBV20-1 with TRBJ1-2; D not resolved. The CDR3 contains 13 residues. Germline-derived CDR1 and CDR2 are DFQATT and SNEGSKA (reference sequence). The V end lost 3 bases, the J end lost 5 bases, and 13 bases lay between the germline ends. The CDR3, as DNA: TGCAGTGCTAGTTCCTCCGGGAATTATGGCTACACCTTC. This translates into CSASSSGNYGYTF.

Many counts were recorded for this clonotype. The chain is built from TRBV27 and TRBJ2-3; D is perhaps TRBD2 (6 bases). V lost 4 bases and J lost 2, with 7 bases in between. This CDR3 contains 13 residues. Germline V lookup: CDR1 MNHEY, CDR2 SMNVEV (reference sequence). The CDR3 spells CASSWDSTDTQYF. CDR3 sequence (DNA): TGTGCCAGCAGTTGGGACTCCACAGATACGCAGTATTTT.

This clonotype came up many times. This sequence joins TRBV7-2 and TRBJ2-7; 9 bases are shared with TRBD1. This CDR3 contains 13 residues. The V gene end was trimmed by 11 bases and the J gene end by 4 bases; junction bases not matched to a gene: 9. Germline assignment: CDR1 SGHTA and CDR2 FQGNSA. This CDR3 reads CACGTGSLYEQYF. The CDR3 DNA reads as TGTGCCTGCGGGACAGGGTCATTATACGAGCAGTACTTC.

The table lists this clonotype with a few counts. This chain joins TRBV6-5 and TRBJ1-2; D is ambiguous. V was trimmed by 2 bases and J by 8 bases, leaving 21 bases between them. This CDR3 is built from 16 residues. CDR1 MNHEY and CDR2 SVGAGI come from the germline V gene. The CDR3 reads CASSYTEVRGLGGYTF. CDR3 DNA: TGTGCCAGCAGTTACACAGAGGTTCGGGGATTGGGAGGCTACACCTTC.

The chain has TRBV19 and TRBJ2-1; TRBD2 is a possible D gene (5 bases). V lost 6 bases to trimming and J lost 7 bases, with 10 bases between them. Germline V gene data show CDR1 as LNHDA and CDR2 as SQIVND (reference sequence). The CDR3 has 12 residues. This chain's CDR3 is CASRIRGNEQFF. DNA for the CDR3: TGTGCCAGTAGAATAAGAGGGAATGAGCAGTTCTTC.

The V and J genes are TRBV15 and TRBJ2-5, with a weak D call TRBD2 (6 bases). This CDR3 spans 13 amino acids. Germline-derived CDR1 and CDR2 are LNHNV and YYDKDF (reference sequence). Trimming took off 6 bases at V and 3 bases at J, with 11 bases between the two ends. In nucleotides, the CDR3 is TGTGCCACCAGGAGGAGGGATGAAGAGACCCAGTACTTC. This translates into CATRRRDEETQYF. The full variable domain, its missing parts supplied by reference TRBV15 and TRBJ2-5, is DAMVIQNPRYQVTQFGKPVTLSCSQTLNHNVMYWYQQKSSQAPKLLFHYYDKDFNNEADTPDNFQSRRPNTSFCFLDIRSPGLGDTAMYLCATRRRDEETQYFGPGTRLLVL.

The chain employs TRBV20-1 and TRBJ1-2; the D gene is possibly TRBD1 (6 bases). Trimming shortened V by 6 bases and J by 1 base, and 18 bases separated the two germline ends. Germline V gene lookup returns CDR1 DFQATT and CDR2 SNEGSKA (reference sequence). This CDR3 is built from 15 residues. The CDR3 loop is CSALRDKPFNYGYTF. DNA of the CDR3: TGCAGTGCGCTAAGGGACAAGCCTTTTAACTATGGCTACACCTTC.

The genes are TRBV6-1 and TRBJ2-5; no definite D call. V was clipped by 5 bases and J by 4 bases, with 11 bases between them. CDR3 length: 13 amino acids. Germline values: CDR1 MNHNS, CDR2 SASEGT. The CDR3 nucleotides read TGTGCCAGCAGTCGAGAGGTTTTAGAGACCCAGTACTTC. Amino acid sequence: CASSREVLETQYF.

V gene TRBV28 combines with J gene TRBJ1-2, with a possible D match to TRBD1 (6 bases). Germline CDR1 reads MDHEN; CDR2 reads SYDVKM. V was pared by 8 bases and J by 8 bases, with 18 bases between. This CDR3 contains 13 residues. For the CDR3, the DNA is TGTGCCAGCGCCCTGACGGGGGGCGTAGGCTACACCTTC. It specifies CASALTGGVGYTF.

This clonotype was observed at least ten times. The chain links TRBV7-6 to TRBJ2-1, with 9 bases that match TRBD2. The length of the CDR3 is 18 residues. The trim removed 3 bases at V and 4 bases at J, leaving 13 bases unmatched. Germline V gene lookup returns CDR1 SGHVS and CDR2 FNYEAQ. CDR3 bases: TGTGCCAGCAGCTTGATGGAGGGGAGCGGGAGGCCTTACAATGAGCAGTTCTTC. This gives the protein CASSLMEGSGRPYNEQFF.

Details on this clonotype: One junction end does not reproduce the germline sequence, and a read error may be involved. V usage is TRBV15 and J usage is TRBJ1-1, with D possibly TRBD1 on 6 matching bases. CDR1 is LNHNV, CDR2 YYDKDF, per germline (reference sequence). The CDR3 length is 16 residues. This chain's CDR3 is CPTSRDVGRGNTEAFF. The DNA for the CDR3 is TGTCCCACCAGCAGAGACGTCGGCAGGGGGAACACTGAAGCTTTCTTT. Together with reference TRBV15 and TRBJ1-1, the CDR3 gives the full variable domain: DAMVIQNPRYQVTQFGKPVTLSCSQTLNHNVMYWYQQKSSQAPKLLFHYYDKDFNNEADTPDNFQSRRPNTSFCFLDIRSPGLGDTAMYLCPTSRDVGRGNTEAFFGQGTRLTVV.

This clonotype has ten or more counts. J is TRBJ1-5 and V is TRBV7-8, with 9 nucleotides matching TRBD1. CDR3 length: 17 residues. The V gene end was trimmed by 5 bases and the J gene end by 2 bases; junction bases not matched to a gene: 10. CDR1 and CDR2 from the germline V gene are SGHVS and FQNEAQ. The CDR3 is CASSGGYRGPRNQPQHF. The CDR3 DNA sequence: TGTGCCAGCAGCGGGGGTTACAGGGGGCCTCGCAATCAGCCCCAGCATTTT.